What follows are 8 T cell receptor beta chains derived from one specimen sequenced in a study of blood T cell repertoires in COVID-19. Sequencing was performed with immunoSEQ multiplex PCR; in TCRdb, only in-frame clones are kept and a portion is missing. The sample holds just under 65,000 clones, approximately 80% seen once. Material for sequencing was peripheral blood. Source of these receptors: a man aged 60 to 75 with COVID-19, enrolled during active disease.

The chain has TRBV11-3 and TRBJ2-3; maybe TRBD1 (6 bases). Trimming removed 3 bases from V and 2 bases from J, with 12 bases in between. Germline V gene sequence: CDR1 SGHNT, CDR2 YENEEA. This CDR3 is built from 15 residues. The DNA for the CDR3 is TGTGCCAGCAGCTTGCGCCAGGGACACACAGATACGCAGTATTTT. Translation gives CASSLRQGHTDTQYF.

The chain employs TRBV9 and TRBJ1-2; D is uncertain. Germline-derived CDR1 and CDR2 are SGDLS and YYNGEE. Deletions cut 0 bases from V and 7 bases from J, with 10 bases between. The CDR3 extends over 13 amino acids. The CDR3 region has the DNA TGTGCCAGCAGCGTAGCTACCGAGGGTGGCTACACCTTC. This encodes CASSVATEGGYTF.

CDR3 residues: CAWSAGSREKLFF. CDR3 nucleotides: TGTGCCTGGAGCGCGGGTAGTCGGGAAAAACTGTTTTTT. The gene calls are TRBV30 and TRBJ1-4; D remains ambiguous. Trimming left V 3 bases short and J 8 bases short, with 13 bases between. The CDR3 is made up of 13 amino acids. Looked up from germline, CDR1 is GTSNPN and CDR2 is SVGIG (reference sequence). The whole variable domain, remainder taken from reference TRBV30 and TRBJ1-4, is SQTIHQWPATLVQPVGSPLSLECTVEGTSNPNLYWYRQAAGRGLQLLFYSVGIGQISSEVPQNLSASRPQDRQFILSSKKLLLSDSGFYLCAWSAGSREKLFFGSGTQLSVL.

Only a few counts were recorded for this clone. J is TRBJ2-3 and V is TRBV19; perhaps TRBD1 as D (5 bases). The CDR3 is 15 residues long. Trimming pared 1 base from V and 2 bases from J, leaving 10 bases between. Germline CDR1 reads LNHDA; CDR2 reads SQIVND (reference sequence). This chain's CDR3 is CASSIGGRDTDTQYF. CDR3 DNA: TGTGCCAGTAGTATAGGAGGCAGGGACACAGATACGCAGTATTTT.

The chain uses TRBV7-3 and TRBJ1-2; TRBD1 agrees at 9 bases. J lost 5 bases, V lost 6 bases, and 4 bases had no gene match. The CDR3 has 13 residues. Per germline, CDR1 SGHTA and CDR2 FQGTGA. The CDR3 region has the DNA TGTGCCAGCAGTACCGGGACAGGGTATGGCTACACCTTC. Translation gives CASSTGTGYGYTF.

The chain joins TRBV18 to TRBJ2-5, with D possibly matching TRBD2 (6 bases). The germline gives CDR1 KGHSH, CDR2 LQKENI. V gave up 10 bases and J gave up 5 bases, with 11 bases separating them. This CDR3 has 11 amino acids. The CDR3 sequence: CATGTWETQYF. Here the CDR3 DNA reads TGTGCCACTGGGACTTGGGAGACCCAGTACTTC.

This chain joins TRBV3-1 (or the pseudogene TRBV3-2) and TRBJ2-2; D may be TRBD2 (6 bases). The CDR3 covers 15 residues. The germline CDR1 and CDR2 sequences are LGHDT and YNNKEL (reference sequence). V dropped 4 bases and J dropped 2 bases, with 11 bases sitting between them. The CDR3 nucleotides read TGTGCCAGCAGCCTCCGGGACTCTAACACCGGGGAGCTGTTTTTT. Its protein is CASSLRDSNTGELFF.

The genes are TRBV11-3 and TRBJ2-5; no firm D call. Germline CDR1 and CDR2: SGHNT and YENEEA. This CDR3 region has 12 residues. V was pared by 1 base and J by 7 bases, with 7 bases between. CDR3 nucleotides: TGTGCCAGCAGCTTAGCTGGGCGGACCCAGTACTTC. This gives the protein CASSLAGRTQYF. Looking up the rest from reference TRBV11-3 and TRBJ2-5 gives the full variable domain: EAGVVQSPRYKIIEKKQPVAFWCNPISGHNTLYWYLQNLGQGPELLIRYENEEAVDDSQLPKDRFSAERLKGVDSTLKIQPAELGDSAVYLCASSLAGRTQYFGPGTRLLVL.